The clone carrying this T cell receptor beta chain occurred once. This CDR3 has 20 amino acids. J lost 10 bases, V lost 5 bases, and 23 bases had no gene match. The germline gives CDR1 LNHDA, CDR2 SQIVND (reference sequence). In the original processing: Reference gene primer amplification yielded estimated nucleated cell counts. Measured with immunoSEQ multiplex PCR; TCRdb has only the in-frame clones, and not every one. D and trimming were read from the DNA, whereas the V and J calls and clone size are those reported in that table. Here the sample spans 150,000 to 250,000 clones, roughly 80% being singletons. This sample is part of a study of blood T cell repertoires in COVID-19. In the study overall: From T cells, B-cell-depleted T cells, or PBMCs came the material, which was cDNA or gDNA.

Participants were aged about 18 to 89 years from about two dozen US areas. In assigning cohorts, the study relied on participant-reported clinical history. The clonotype originates from a man in his forties or fifties who had recovered from COVID-19. The material sequenced was PBMCs or T cells enriched from blood (not recorded which). The genes are TRBV19 and TRBJ2-5, with 15 nucleotides matching TRBD2. CDR3 coding DNA: TGTGCCAGTAGTCTCTCCGGGACTAGCGGGAGGAAAAGTCCACGGGAGGACCAGTACTTC. Translated, it gives CASSLSGTSGRKSPREDQYF.